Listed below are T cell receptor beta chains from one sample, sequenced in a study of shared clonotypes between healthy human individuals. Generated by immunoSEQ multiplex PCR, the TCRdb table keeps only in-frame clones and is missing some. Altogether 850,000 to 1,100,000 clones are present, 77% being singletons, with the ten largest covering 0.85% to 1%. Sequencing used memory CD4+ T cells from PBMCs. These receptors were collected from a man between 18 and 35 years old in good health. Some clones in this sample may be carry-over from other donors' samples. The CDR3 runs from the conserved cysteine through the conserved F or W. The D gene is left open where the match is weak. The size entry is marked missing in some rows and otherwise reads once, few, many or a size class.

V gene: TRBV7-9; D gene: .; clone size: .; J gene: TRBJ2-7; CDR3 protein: CASSLALAPGGVQYF; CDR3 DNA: TGTGCCAGCAGCTTAGCGCTAGCACCCGGCGGGGTCCAGTACTTC
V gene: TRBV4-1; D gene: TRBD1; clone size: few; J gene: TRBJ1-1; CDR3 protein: CASSLWTGPNTEAFF; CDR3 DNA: TGCGCCAGCAGCCTTTGGACAGGCCCGAACACTGAAGCTTTCTTT
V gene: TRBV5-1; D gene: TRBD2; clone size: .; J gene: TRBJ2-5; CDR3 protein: CASSLAVAGGGETQYF; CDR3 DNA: TGCGCCAGCAGCTTGGCCGTAGCGGGAGGTGGAGAGACCCAGTACTTC
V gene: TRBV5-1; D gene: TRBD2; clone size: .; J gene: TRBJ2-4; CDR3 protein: CASSLGGTRRNIQYF; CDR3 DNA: TGCGCCAGCAGCTTAGGTGGGACTAGGAGAAACATTCAGTACTTC
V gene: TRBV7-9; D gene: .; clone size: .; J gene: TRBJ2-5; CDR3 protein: CASSLRQSPQETQYF; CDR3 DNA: TGTGCCAGCAGCTTGAGACAGTCCCCCCAAGAGACCCAGTACTTC
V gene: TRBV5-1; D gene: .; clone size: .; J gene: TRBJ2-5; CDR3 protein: CASSFQAGLGLETQYF; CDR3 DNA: TGCGCCAGCAGCTTTCAAGCCGGCTTGGGTTTGGAGACCCAGTACTTC
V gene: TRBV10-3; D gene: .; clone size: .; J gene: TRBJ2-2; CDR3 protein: CAISETGLGTGELFF; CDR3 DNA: TGTGCCATCAGTGAGACAGGGCTGGGAACCGGGGAGCTGTTTTTT
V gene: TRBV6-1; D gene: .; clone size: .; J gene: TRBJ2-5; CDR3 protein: CASSRTYQETQYF; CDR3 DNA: TGTGCCAGCTCTCGTACGTACCAAGAGACCCAGTACTTC
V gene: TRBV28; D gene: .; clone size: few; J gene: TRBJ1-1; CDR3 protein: CASSTVGGNTEAFF; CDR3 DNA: TGTGCCAGCAGCACCGTAGGGGGGAACACTGAAGCTTTCTTT
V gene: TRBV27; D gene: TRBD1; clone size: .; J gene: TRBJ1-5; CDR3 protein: CASSSLTGGEQPQHF; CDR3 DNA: TGTGCCAGCAGTTCACTGACAGGGGGCGAGCAGCCCCAGCATTTT
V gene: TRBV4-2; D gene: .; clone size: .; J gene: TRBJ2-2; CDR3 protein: CASSPQGPGELFF; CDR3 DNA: TGTGCCAGCAGCCCGCAGGGTCCCGGGGAGCTGTTTTTT
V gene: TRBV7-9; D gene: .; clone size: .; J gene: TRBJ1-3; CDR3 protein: CASSRREDSGNTIYF; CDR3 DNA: TGTGCCAGCAGCCGGCGAGAAGACTCTGGAAACACCATATATTTT
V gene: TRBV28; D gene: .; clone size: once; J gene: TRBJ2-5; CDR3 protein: CASIGRDPPRETQYF; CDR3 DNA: TGTGCCAGCATAGGACGGGACCCGCCCAGGGAGACCCAGTACTTC
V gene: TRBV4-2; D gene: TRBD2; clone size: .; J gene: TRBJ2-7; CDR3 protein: CASSQEIQRGPGEQYF; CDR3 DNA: TGTGCCAGCAGCCAAGAAATCCAGCGGGGTCCCGGGGAGCAGTACTTC
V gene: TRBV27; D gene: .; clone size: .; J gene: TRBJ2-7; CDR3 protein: CASSLHPRRHSYEQYF; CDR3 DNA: TGTGCCAGCAGTTTGCACCCTAGGAGGCACTCCTACGAGCAGTACTTC
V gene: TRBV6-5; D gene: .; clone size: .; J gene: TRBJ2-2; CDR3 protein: CASSPTIDDTGELFF; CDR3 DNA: TGTGCCAGCAGTCCCACCATAGACGACACCGGGGAGCTGTTTTTT
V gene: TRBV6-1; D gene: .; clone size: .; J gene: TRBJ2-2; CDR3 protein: CASSSGTVNTGELFF; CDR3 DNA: TGTGCCAGCAGTTCCGGGACGGTGAACACCGGGGAGCTGTTTTTT
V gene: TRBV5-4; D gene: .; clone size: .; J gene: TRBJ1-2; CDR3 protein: CATGATNYGYTF; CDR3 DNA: TGTGCCACGGGGGCCACTAACTATGGCTACACCTTC
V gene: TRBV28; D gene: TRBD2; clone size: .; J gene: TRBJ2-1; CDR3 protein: CASYEGGSGSPDEQFF; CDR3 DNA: TGTGCCAGCTACGAGGGGGGGAGCGGGAGTCCCGATGAGCAGTTCTTC
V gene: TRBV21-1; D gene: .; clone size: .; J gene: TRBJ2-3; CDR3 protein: CASSKLSAGGPRDTQYF; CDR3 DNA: TGTGCCAGCAGCAAATTATCGGCGGGAGGGCCACGTGATACGCAGTATTTT
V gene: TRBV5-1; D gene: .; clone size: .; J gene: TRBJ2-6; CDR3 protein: CASSLIAGPGANVLTF; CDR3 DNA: TGCGCCAGCAGCCTCATCGCGGGGCCTGGGGCCAACGTCCTGACTTTC
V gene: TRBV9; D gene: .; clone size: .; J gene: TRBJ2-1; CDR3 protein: CASSRVGNEQFF; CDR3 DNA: TGTGCCAGCAGCAGGGTGGGCAATGAGCAGTTCTTC
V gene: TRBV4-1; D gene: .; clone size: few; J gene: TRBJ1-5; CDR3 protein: CASSQDWDQPQHF; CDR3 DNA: TGCGCCAGCAGCCAAGATTGGGATCAGCCCCAGCATTTT
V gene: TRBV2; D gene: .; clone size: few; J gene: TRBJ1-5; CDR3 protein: CASSVEGPGQPQHF; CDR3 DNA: TGTGCCAGCAGTGTGGAGGGTCCGGGGCAGCCCCAGCATTTT
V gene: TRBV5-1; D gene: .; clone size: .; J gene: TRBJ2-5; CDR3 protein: CASGLGVTGGQETQYF; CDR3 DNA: TGCGCCAGCGGCTTAGGGGTGACAGGAGGACAAGAGACCCAGTACTTC
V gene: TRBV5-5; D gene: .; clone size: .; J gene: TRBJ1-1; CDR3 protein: CASSGATEAFF; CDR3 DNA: TGTGCCAGCTCGGGCGCCACTGAAGCTTTCTTT
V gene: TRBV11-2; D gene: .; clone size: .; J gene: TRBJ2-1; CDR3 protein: CASSLDLLMAGYNEQFF; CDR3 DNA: TGTGCCAGCAGCTTAGATCTGCTGATGGCGGGTTACAATGAGCAGTTCTTC
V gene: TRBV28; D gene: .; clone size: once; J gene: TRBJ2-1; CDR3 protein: CASSFYRLGREFF; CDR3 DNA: TGTGCCAGCAGTTTTTATCGGCTGGGCAGAGAGTTCTTC
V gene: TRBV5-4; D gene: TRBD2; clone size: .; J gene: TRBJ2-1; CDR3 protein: CASRASGLGGEQFF; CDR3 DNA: TGTGCCAGCAGAGCTAGCGGGTTAGGTGGTGAGCAGTTCTTC
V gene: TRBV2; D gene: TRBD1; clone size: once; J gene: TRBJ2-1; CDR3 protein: CASSPETGFNEQFF; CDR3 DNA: TGTGCCAGCAGTCCGGAGACAGGGTTCAATGAGCAGTTCTTC
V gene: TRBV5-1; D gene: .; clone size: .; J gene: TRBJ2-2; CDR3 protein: CASSLAQAYGELFF; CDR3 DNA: TGCGCCAGCAGCTTAGCACAGGCCTACGGGGAGCTGTTTTTT
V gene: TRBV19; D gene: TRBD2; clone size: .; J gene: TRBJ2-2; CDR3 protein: CASSLWGLAGESGELFF; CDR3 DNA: TGTGCCAGTAGTCTCTGGGGACTAGCGGGAGAATCCGGGGAGCTGTTTTTT
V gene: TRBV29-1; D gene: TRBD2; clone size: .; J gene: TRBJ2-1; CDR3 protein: CSIAGTSGFTEQFF; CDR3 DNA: TGCAGCATCGCCGGGACTAGCGGGTTTACTGAGCAGTTCTTC
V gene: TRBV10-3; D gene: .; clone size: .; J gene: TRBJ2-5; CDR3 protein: CAISESTYQETQYF; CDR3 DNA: TGTGCCATCAGTGAGTCGACGTACCAAGAGACCCAGTACTTC
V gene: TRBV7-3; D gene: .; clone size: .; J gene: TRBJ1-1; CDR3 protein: CASSLSRGEFTEAFF; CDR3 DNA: TGTGCCAGCAGCTTAAGCAGGGGAGAGTTTACTGAAGCTTTCTTT
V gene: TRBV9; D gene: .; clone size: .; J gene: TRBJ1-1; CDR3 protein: CASSVRDTEAFF; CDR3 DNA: TGTGCCAGCAGCGTAAGGGACACTGAAGCTTTCTTT
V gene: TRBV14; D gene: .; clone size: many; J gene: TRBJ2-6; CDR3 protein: CASSQAGTRSGANVLTF; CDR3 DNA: TGTGCCAGCAGCCAAGCCGGGACTCGCTCTGGGGCCAACGTCCTGACTTTC